The sequence of this T cell receptor beta chain was determined in a study of blood T cells in healthy people across ages. V was trimmed by 4 bases and J by 7 bases, leaving 20 bases between them. From germline, CDR1 is LGHDT and CDR2 YNNKEL (reference sequence). The CDR3 consists of 16 residues. The second PCR ran roughly 7 to 11 cycles with a sample-barcoded 5' primer and J-beta primers. In TCRdb, the 5' RACE reads were re-called with MiXCR into one record per CDR3 protein. This table has 700,000 to 950,000 distinct CDR3 sequences, approximately 39% appearing once. This rearrangement joins TRBV3-1 to TRBJ2-1; D is possibly TRBD1 (5 bases). Sequencing was done on a sample of blood. The receptor was isolated from a woman aged 55-69 years in good health. The CDR3 bases are TGTGCCAGCAGCCGCCAGGGCGAGTCGGTATATAATGAGCAGTTCTTC. Its protein product is CASSRQGESVYNEQFF.